The source of this TCR beta chain is a study of T cell responses to AZD1222 COVID-19 vaccine. Looking at the study overall: Some second doses came at about 4 weeks and others at about 12 weeks; these were pooled.

Assay: immunoSEQ multiplex PCR; the TCRdb copy retains only in-frame clones and omits some. The repertoire holds more than 110,000 clones, with about 90% as singletons. For this clone: The target antigen is unknown.

The CDR3 loop spans 17 amino acids. Germline values: CDR1 KGHDR, CDR2 SFDVKD. Trimming pared 3 bases from V and 1 base from J, leaving 14 bases between. Study observations and caveats: Two AZD1222 doses significantly raised spike-specific TCR breadth and depth over controls. Close to half of all spike-specific TCRs reportedly target regions of the variants that are unmutated.

The sequenced sample was peripheral blood, obtained on day 0 of AZD1222 vaccination. This TCR was sampled from an adult in good health. The J gene is TRBJ2-2, the V gene TRBV24-1; D unresolved. CDR3 bases: TGTGCCACCAGTGATCCAGTACGCGGCTTGAACACCGGGGAGCTGTTTTTT. This codes for CATSDPVRGLNTGELFF.